The following is a T cell receptor beta chain sequence with its context. TCRdb keeps only in-frame clones here, not all; method: immunoSEQ multiplex PCR. The top ten hold about 3% of the sample, which has around 100,000 clones, just under 95% seen once. This sample is part of a study of control samples from healthy donors and cancer patients. There are 16 residues in the CDR3. Germline CDR1 is LGHNA and CDR2 is YSLEER. V dropped 4 bases and J dropped 1 base, with 16 bases sitting between them. The sequenced material came from blood. This clonotype was sampled from a human donor in good health. The donor label of this sample is uncertain. This sequence joins TRBV4-3 and TRBJ1-2; TRBD1 is a possible D gene (5 bases). CDR3 sequence: CASSPGRGTINYGYTF. Here the CDR3 DNA reads TGCGCCAGCAGCCCTGGGAGAGGGACCATTAACTATGGCTACACCTTC.